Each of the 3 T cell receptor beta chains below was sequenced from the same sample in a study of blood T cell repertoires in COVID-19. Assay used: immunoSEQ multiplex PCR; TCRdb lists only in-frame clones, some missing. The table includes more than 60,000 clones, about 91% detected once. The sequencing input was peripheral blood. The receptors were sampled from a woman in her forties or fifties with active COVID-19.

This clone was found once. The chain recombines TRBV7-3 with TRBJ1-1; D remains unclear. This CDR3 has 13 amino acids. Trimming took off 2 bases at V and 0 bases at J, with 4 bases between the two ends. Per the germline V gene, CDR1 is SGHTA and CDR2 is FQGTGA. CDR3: CASSLDMNTEAFF. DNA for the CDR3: TGTGCCAGCAGCTTAGACATGAACACTGAAGCTTTCTTT.

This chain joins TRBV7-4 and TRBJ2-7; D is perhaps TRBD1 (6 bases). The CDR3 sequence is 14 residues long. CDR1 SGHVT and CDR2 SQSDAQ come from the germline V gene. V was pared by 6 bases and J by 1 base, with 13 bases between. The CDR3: CASRRGWVSYEQYF. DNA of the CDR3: TGTGCCAGCAGGAGGGGGTGGGTGTCCTACGAGCAGTACTTC.

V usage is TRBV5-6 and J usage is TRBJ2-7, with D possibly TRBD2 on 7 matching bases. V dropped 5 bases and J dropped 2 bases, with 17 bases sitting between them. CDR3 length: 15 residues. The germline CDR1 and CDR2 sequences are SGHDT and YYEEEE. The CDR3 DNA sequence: TGTGCCAGCAGTTTCGGGGGGCTACGAACCTACGAGCAGTACTTC. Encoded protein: CASSFGGLRTYEQYF.